The 32 T cell receptor beta chains below come from one sample, sequenced in a study of blood T cell repertoires in COVID-19. Libraries were prepared by immunoSEQ multiplex PCR; TCRdb keeps only in-frame clonotypes and omits some of them. The sample records 130,000 to 150,000 clones, approximately 88% being singletons. The sample was PBMCs or T cells enriched from blood (not recorded which). The receptors derive from a woman younger than 45 with acute COVID-19.

The chain carries TRBV5-4 and TRBJ1-2; TRBD1 might be the D (6 bases). This CDR3 has 14 amino acids. V dropped 2 bases and J dropped 2 bases, with 10 bases sitting between them. Germline CDR1 SGHNT, CDR2 YYREEE (reference sequence). The CDR3 nucleotides read TGTGCCAGCAGCTTAGTGCAGGGGAACTATGGCTACACCTTC. Translation: CASSLVQGNYGYTF.

The table lists this clone with a few counts. The V gene is TRBV4-2, the J gene TRBJ1-2; TRBD1 matches 7 bases. Unmatched junction bases numbered 5, after V lost 0 bases and J lost 4 bases. The CDR3 has 15 amino acids. The germline CDR1 and CDR2 sequences are LGHNA and YNFKEQ. CDR3 DNA: TGTGCCAGCAGCCAAGATCAGGGGGGCGGCTATGGCTACACCTTC. Translation gives CASSQDQGGGYGYTF.

The chain uses TRBV10-3 and TRBJ1-5, with a weak D call TRBD1 (6 bases). V gave up 10 bases and J gave up 0 bases, with 13 bases separating them. CDR1 is ENHRY, CDR2 SYGVKD, per germline. The CDR3 sequence is 14 residues long. CDR3 bases: TGTGCCACCCAGGACAGCTATAGCAATCAGCCCCAGCATTTT. Protein sequence: CATQDSYSNQPQHF.

The chain joins TRBV10-2 to TRBJ2-1, with TRBD2 matching 11 bases. The CDR3 is 15 residues long. The V segment lost 6 bases and the J segment 6 bases; nucleotides outside the gene matches: 7. CDR1 and CDR2 from the germline V gene are WSHSY and SAAADI. CDR3 sequence (DNA): TGCGCCAGCAGCGCACTAGCGGGAGCCCCCAATGAGCAGTTCTTC. It translates to CASSALAGAPNEQFF.

The chain employs TRBV28 and TRBJ2-7; 7 bases align to TRBD1. Germline-derived CDR1 and CDR2 are MDHEN and SYDVKM. Trimming cost V 2 bases and J 4 bases; bases outside gene matches: 5. CDR3 length: 14 residues. CDR3 amino acids: CASSLMGQTYEQYF. The CDR3 bases are TGTGCCAGCAGTTTAATGGGACAGACATACGAGCAGTACTTC. Full variable domain (missing parts from reference TRBV28 and TRBJ2-7): DVKVTQSSRYLVKRTGEKVFLECVQDMDHENMFWYRQDPGLGLRLIYFSYDVKMKEKGDIPEGYSVSREKKERFSLILESASTNQTSMYLCASSLMGQTYEQYFGPGTRLTVT.

The chain links TRBV19 to TRBJ2-1; 11 bases are a match to TRBD1. V gave up 4 bases and J gave up 7 bases; unmatched junction bases: 6. The CDR3 consists of 15 residues. The germline V gene has CDR1 LNHDA and CDR2 SQIVND (reference sequence). CDR3 in DNA: TGTGCCAGTAGTACCCTCCGGGACAGGGGGAATGAGCAGTTCTTC. Residues: CASSTLRDRGNEQFF. The full variable domain, with the rest looked up from reference TRBV19 and TRBJ2-1, is DGGITQSPKYLFRKEGQNVTLSCEQNLNHDAMYWYRQDPGQGLRLIYYSQIVNDFQKGDIAEGYSVSREKKESFPLTVTSAQKNPTAFYLCASSTLRDRGNEQFFGPGTRLTVL.

This chain uses TRBV18 with TRBJ2-1; 10 nucleotides match TRBD2. The V segment lost 4 bases and the J segment 0 bases; nucleotides outside the gene matches: 9. Per germline, CDR1 KGHSH and CDR2 LQKENI. CDR3 length: 18 residues. CDR3 in amino acids: CASSQSGRVPSSYNEQFF. The CDR3 bases are TGTGCCAGCTCACAAAGCGGGAGGGTCCCGAGCTCCTACAATGAGCAGTTCTTC.

The J gene is TRBJ2-1, the V gene TRBV5-4; 10 nucleotides align to TRBD2. Germline assignment: CDR1 SGHNT and CDR2 YYREEE (reference sequence). V dropped 3 bases and J dropped 3; count of bases not matched to a gene: 6. The CDR3 has 16 amino acids. This CDR3 reads CASSSSLAGVYNEQFF. CDR3 bases: TGTGCCAGCAGCTCGTCCCTAGCGGGGGTCTACAATGAGCAGTTCTTC.

J is TRBJ2-7 and V is TRBV27, with 12 bases fitting TRBD2. The V gene end was trimmed by 5 bases and the J gene end by 3 bases; junction bases not matched to a gene: 5. CDR3 length: 15 residues. CDR1 and CDR2 (germline): MNHEY, SMNVEV (reference sequence). The CDR3 DNA reads TGTGCCAGCAGTGAAAGACTAGCGGGAGTCTACGAGCAGTACTTC. It yields the protein CASSERLAGVYEQYF.

The rearrangement links TRBV28 to TRBJ1-1; D is unresolved. The germline V and J ends were trimmed by 2 bases and 10 bases, with 11 bases remaining between them. This CDR3 is 12 amino acids long. The V gene's germline CDR1 is MDHEN and CDR2 SYDVKM. The CDR3 DNA reads TGTGCCAGCAGTTTAGAGGGTTTGAGAGCTTTCTTT. This codes for CASSLEGLRAFF.

The chain has TRBV19 and TRBJ2-1, with unresolved D. From germline, CDR1 is LNHDA and CDR2 SQIVND (reference sequence). This CDR3 is 13 amino acids long. V was pared by 3 bases and J by 3 bases, with 6 bases between. CDR3 bases: TGTGCCAGTAGTATCGTCGGCTACAATGAGCAGTTCTTC. It is translated as CASSIVGYNEQFF.

This chain links TRBV2 with TRBJ2-7; weak D call: TRBD2 (6 bases). This CDR3 has 14 amino acids. CDR1 and CDR2 (germline): SNHLY, FYNNEI. Trimming shortened V by 6 bases and J by 2 bases, and 14 bases separated the two germline ends. The CDR3 region has the DNA TGTGCCAGCAGGGGCCGGGACTTCACCTACGAGCAGTACTTC. Encoded protein: CASRGRDFTYEQYF. Using reference TRBV2 and TRBJ2-7 for the parts outside the CDR3, the full variable domain is EPEVTQTPSHQVTQMGQEVILRCVPISNHLYFYWYRQILGQKVEFLVSFYNNEISEKSEIFDDQFSVERPDGSNFTLKIRSTKLEDSAMYFCASRGRDFTYEQYFGPGTRLTVT.

This clone was seen a few times. The rearrangement links TRBV15 to TRBJ1-2; weak D call: TRBD1 (6 bases). The germline V gene encodes CDR1 LNHNV and CDR2 YYDKDF (reference sequence). CDR3 size: 14 residues. Trimming shortened V by 6 bases and J by 4 bases, and 15 bases separated the two germline ends. For the CDR3, the DNA is TGTGCCACCAGTACAAGACAGGCCACCTATGGCTACACCTTC. Its protein product is CATSTRQATYGYTF.

This chain joins TRBV5-1 and TRBJ2-2; 10 bases are shared with TRBD2. Germline loops: CDR1 SGHRS, CDR2 YFSETQ. Germline trimming cut 1 base from V and 6 bases from J; bases unmatched to any gene: 6. The CDR3 runs to 16 residues. The CDR3 is CASSLYVLAGAGELFF. The DNA for the CDR3 is TGCGCCAGCAGCTTGTATGTCCTAGCGGGAGCCGGGGAGCTGTTTTTT.

This clone was seen a handful of times. This chain connects TRBV5-1 to TRBJ2-5; 8 nucleotides agree with TRBD2. The CDR3 has 16 residues. Germline V gives CDR1 SGHRS, CDR2 YFSETQ. The V and J ends lost 0 bases and 5 bases, in that order; junction bases with no gene match: 9. The CDR3 DNA follows: TGCGCCAGCAGCTTGGGCAGCGGGAGAGGTACGGAGACCCAGTACTTC. Protein product: CASSLGSGRGTETQYF.

The chain carries TRBV10-2 and TRBJ1-1, with D possibly matching TRBD1 (6 bases). Germline CDR1 and CDR2: WSHSY and SAAADI. This CDR3 comprises 14 residues. V lost 5 bases and J 0 bases, leaving 10 bases between the germline ends. The CDR3 DNA reads TGCGCCAGCAGTAGCAGGGGAATGAACACTGAAGCTTTCTTT. It translates to CASSSRGMNTEAFF.

The chain is built from TRBV5-4 and TRBJ2-5; the match to TRBD1 covers 7 bases. J was trimmed by 3 bases and V by 4 bases; bases with no gene match: 6. The germline V gene has CDR1 SGHNT and CDR2 YYREEE (reference sequence). CDR3 length: 14 amino acids. For the CDR3, the DNA is TGTGCCAGCAGCCTGGGACAGCCGAAAGAGACCCAGTACTTC. It encodes CASSLGQPKETQYF.

The chain joins TRBV10-3 to TRBJ2-1; 7 nucleotides line up with TRBD2. Germline values: CDR1 ENHRY, CDR2 SYGVKD. This CDR3 has 13 amino acids. J was trimmed by 8 bases and V by 3 bases; bases with no gene match: 4. CDR3 amino acids: CAISDRGLDEQFF. CDR3 in DNA: TGTGCCATCAGTGACCGCGGACTAGATGAGCAGTTCTTC.

The V and J genes are TRBV27 and TRBJ2-3; 10 positions agree with TRBD2. V was pared by 4 bases and J by 2 bases, with 12 bases of the junction left unmatched. The CDR3 is 18 residues long. The V gene's germline CDR1 is MNHEY and CDR2 SMNVEV (reference sequence). CDR3 sequence reads: CASSSKGLAGAFTDTQYF. The CDR3 DNA follows: TGTGCCAGCAGTTCTAAGGGGCTAGCGGGAGCCTTCACAGATACGCAGTATTTT.

A single count supports this clone. The chain couples TRBV27 to TRBJ2-2; 7 nucleotides match TRBD1. J was trimmed by 5 bases and V by 4 bases; bases with no gene match: 10. This CDR3 is 16 amino acids long. The germline V gene has CDR1 MNHEY and CDR2 SMNVEV (reference sequence). The CDR3 reads CASSSSDRVRTGELFF. CDR3 bases: TGTGCCAGCAGTTCATCCGACAGGGTTCGGACCGGGGAGCTGTTTTTT.

In its sample, this clone was seen once. The rearrangement links TRBV11-2 to TRBJ2-5; D is perhaps TRBD1 (5 bases). CDR3 size: 13 residues. CDR1 and CDR2 from the germline V gene are SGHAT and FQNNGV. The germline V and J ends were trimmed by 3 bases and 3 bases, with 8 bases remaining between them. CDR3 region: CASSFRTKETQYF. As DNA, the CDR3 is TGTGCCAGCAGCTTCCGGACAAAAGAGACCCAGTACTTC.

The J gene is TRBJ2-2, the V gene TRBV28; 14 bases map to TRBD2. J lost 4 bases, V lost 1 base, and 8 bases had no gene match. Germline V CDR1 and CDR2: MDHEN, SYDVKM. The length of the CDR3 is 19 residues. The CDR3 DNA reads TGTGCCAGCAGTTTATTTGGACTAGCGGGAGGAATCACCACCGGGGAGCTGTTTTTT. It is translated as CASSLFGLAGGITTGELFF.

The V gene is TRBV28, the J gene TRBJ2-5, with TRBD2 matching 8 bases. With 3 bases clipped from V and 5 bases from J, the junction kept 5 bases outside the gene matches. Germline V gene data show CDR1 as MDHEN and CDR2 as SYDVKM. The CDR3 consists of 14 residues. CDR3 coding DNA: TGTGCCAGCAGTTTCGGGGGGGCGAGGGAGACCCAGTACTTC. Its protein product is CASSFGGARETQYF.

This chain links TRBV9 with TRBJ1-1, with D perhaps TRBD1 (5 bases). Germline CDR1 SGDLS, CDR2 YYNGEE. V lost 2 bases to trimming and J lost 1 base, with 9 bases between them. There are 14 residues in the CDR3. The CDR3 reads CASSVGTTNTEAFF. In DNA form, the CDR3 reads TGTGCCAGCAGCGTGGGGACTACGAACACTGAAGCTTTCTTT.

V gene TRBV19 combines with J gene TRBJ1-2; the match to TRBD1 covers 7 bases. The CDR3 loop spans 16 amino acids. V shed 3 bases and J 3 bases; nucleotides not matched to a gene: 10. CDR1 is LNHDA and CDR2 is SQIVND in the germline V gene (reference sequence). The CDR3 region is CASSIEGARWYYGYTF. The CDR3 DNA reads TGTGCCAGTAGTATCGAGGGGGCCAGGTGGTACTATGGCTACACCTTC.

This clone came up a few times. The rearrangement joins TRBV9 to TRBJ1-6, with 11 bases fitting TRBD1. The V gene's germline CDR1 is SGDLS and CDR2 YYNGEE. Trimming at V came to 3 bases and at J to 1 base, leaving 6 bases not matched to a gene. This CDR3 has 18 amino acids. CDR3 coding DNA: TGTGCCAGCAGCGGGGGACAGGGGGTTGGTTCCTATAATTCACCCCTCCACTTT. Amino acids: CASSGGQGVGSYNSPLHF.

The V call is TRBV4-3, the J call TRBJ2-6; a possible D gene is TRBD2 (6 bases). V lost 0 bases and J 2 bases, leaving 8 bases between the germline ends. The CDR3 spans 16 residues. CDR1 and CDR2 from the germline V gene are LGHNA and YSLEER. The CDR3 DNA sequence: TGCGCCAGCAGCCAAGATGGGGGGACTGGGGCCAACGTCCTGACTTTC. Amino acid sequence: CASSQDGGTGANVLTF.

The V call is TRBV28, the J call TRBJ1-1, with D possibly TRBD1 on 5 matching bases. The CDR3 has 14 residues. Germline loops: CDR1 MDHEN, CDR2 SYDVKM. Deletions cut 11 bases from V and 11 bases from J, with 27 bases between. The CDR3 loop is CAGGTGSLSQVAFF. CDR3 nucleotides: TGTGCCGGTGGCACAGGCTCTCTTTCTCAAGTTGCTTTCTTT. Using reference TRBV28 and TRBJ1-1 for the parts outside the CDR3, the full variable domain is DVKVTQSSRYLVKRTGEKVFLECVQDMDHENMFWYRQDPGLGLRLIYFSYDVKMKEKGDIPEGYSVSREKKERFSLILESASTNQTSMYLCAGGTGSLSQVAFFGQGTRLTVV.

This clone is classed as medium-sized (0.01 to 0.1%). The CDR3 region is CATGRTSGSYNEQFF. Written as DNA, the CDR3 is TGTGCCACCGGTAGGACTAGCGGGAGTTACAATGAGCAGTTCTTC. The chain combines TRBV24-1 with TRBJ2-1, with TRBD2 identical over 13 bases. The CDR3 totals 15 residues. CDR1 and CDR2 from the germline V gene are KGHDR and SFDVKD. The junction had 5 bases not matched to a gene; V was cut back by 9 bases and J by 4 bases.

V and J are TRBV29-1 and TRBJ1-2; 7 nucleotides align to TRBD1. Per the germline V gene, CDR1 is SQVTM and CDR2 is ANQGSEA. V shed 7 bases and J 3 bases; nucleotides not matched to a gene: 14. The CDR3 loop spans 15 amino acids. The CDR3 is CSADNPGQRYYGYTF. CDR3 nucleotides: TGCAGCGCTGACAATCCGGGACAGCGATACTATGGCTACACCTTC.

The V and J genes are TRBV27 and TRBJ1-2; 10 bases are shared with TRBD1. Looked up from germline, CDR1 is MNHEY and CDR2 is SMNVEV (reference sequence). The ends lost 5 bases at V and 7 bases at J; junction bases unmatched: 4. CDR3 length: 13 amino acids. The CDR3 DNA follows: TGTGCCAGCAGTCCAGGGACAGGGGCTGGCTACACCTTC. Translated, it gives CASSPGTGAGYTF.

As for this clone: Different DNA sequences within this sample yield the same CDR3. The chain recombines TRBV28 with TRBJ1-1; maybe TRBD1 (5 bases). The CDR3 is made up of 14 amino acids. V was trimmed by 1 base and J by 1 base, leaving 7 bases between them. Germline assignment: CDR1 MDHEN and CDR2 SYDVKM. CDR3 nucleotide sequence: TGTGCCAGCAGTTTATATCAGGGGAACACTGAAGCTTTCTTT. This sequence encodes CASSLYQGNTEAFF.